These 11 T cell receptor beta chains were sequenced from one sample in a study of cytomegalovirus exposure and HLA in healthy donors. Profiling relied on immunoSEQ multiplex PCR, and the TCRdb table lists in-frame clones only, not all of them. The sample holds more than 50,000 clones, roughly 94% seen once. Sequencing was performed on PBMCs. These TCRs come from a man aged 18 to 35 in good health and CMV-seronegative.

The rearrangement uses TRBV6-4 and TRBJ2-1, with 8 bases fitting TRBD2. Germline loops: CDR1 MRHNA, CDR2 SNTAGT. V dropped 5 bases and J dropped 5; count of bases not matched to a gene: 8. The CDR3 has 15 residues. The CDR3, as DNA: TGTGCCAGCAGTACGTCAAGCGGGAGCAACAATGAGCAGTTCTTC. Translating it yields CASSTSSGSNNEQFF.

The genes are TRBV28 and TRBJ2-7; D uncertain. V lost 7 bases and J lost 4, with 11 bases in between. CDR1 and CDR2 (germline): MDHEN, SYDVKM. This CDR3 has 12 residues. CDR3 in amino acids: CASTASRYEQYF. CDR3 nucleotides: TGTGCCAGCACGGCCAGCAGGTACGAGCAGTACTTC.

The gene calls are TRBV6-1 and TRBJ2-6; no definite D call. This CDR3 contains 18 residues. The germline gives CDR1 MNHNS, CDR2 SASEGT. V lost 4 bases to trimming and J lost 5 bases, with 21 bases between them. CDR3 nucleotide sequence: TGTGCCAGCAGTGTTGCTGCGGAATGTAAAAGTCGGGCCAACGTCCTGACTTTC. It translates to CASSVAAECKSRANVLTF.

This chain uses TRBV19 with TRBJ1-1, with 11 nucleotides matching TRBD1. CDR1 and CDR2 (germline): LNHDA, SQIVND (reference sequence). J lost 3 bases, V lost 6 bases, and 9 bases had no gene match. The CDR3 covers 16 residues. The CDR3 sequence: CASRTMDRGHDTEAFF. For the CDR3, the DNA is TGTGCCAGTAGGACAATGGACAGGGGGCATGACACTGAAGCTTTCTTT.

V gene TRBV9 combines with J gene TRBJ2-1; D is unclear. The CDR3 loop spans 14 amino acids. The V gene lost 0 bases and the J gene lost 6 bases, with 10 bases spanning the gap. CDR1 is SGDLS, CDR2 YYNGEE, per germline. The CDR3 bases are TGTGCCAGCAGCGTAGGCGGAGCCAGCAATGAGCAGTTCTTC. It codes for CASSVGGASNEQFF.

The gene calls are TRBV6-5 and TRBJ2-7, with TRBD1 matching over 8 bases. Per the germline V gene, CDR1 is MNHEY and CDR2 is SVGAGI. The V and J ends lost 6 bases and 2 bases, in that order; junction bases with no gene match: 6. The CDR3 length is 14 residues. DNA for the CDR3: TGTGCCAGCAGAAAGGGGACAGGCGCCTACGAGCAGTACTTC. This encodes CASRKGTGAYEQYF.

The CDR3 bases are TGTGCCAGCAGCTTAGTGGGCGAGCAGTTCTTC. Encoded protein: CASSLVGEQFF. The V call is TRBV7-9, the J call TRBJ2-1; D remains unclear. Trimming took 1 base from V and 10 from J, leaving 5 bases between them. This CDR3 is 11 amino acids long. From germline, CDR1 is SEHNR and CDR2 FQNEAQ (reference sequence).

This clone was detected once. The rearrangement uses TRBV6-1 and TRBJ2-7; 7 bases fit TRBD1. J gave up 5 bases and V 5 bases, and 9 bases lay outside the gene matches. This CDR3 has 14 amino acids. CDR1 and CDR2 (germline): MNHNS, SASEGT. Written as DNA, the CDR3 is TGTGCCAGCAGTAGAGGGGGCAGACGGGACGAGCAGTACTTC. Its protein product is CASSRGGRRDEQYF.

V gene TRBV18 combines with J gene TRBJ2-7; 9 bases agree with TRBD2. CDR3 length: 14 amino acids. The V and J ends lost 3 bases and 7 bases, in that order; junction bases with no gene match: 7. The germline V gene has CDR1 KGHSH and CDR2 LQKENI. CDR3 nucleotides: TGTGCCAGCTCACCCGGGAGACTAGCGGCAGAGCAGTACTTC. This translates into CASSPGRLAAEQYF.

The chain combines TRBV9 with TRBJ1-5; 9 nucleotides align to TRBD1. There are 15 residues in the CDR3. V lost 0 bases to trimming and J lost 6 bases; unmatched junction nucleotides: 4. The germline V gene encodes CDR1 SGDLS and CDR2 YYNGEE. The CDR3 sequence: CASSVGTGVSQPQHF. The CDR3 bases are TGTGCCAGCAGCGTAGGGACAGGGGTGAGTCAGCCCCAGCATTTT.

This rearrangement joins TRBV18 to TRBJ2-7; 9 bases are a match to TRBD1. The CDR3 sequence is 14 residues long. Looked up from germline, CDR1 is KGHSH and CDR2 is LQKENI. J was trimmed by 1 base and V by 4 bases; bases with no gene match: 2. DNA for the CDR3: TGTGCCAGCTCACAGGACAGGGGATCCTACGAGCAGTACTTC. This encodes CASSQDRGSYEQYF.